One and the same sample provided the 10 T cell receptor beta chains below, sequenced in a study of blood T cell repertoires in COVID-19. Measured with immunoSEQ multiplex PCR; TCRdb has only the in-frame clones, and not every one. The sample carries 99,000 or so clones, around 87% recorded once. Sequences were obtained from peripheral blood. These receptors came from a man aged 50 or older with acute or convalescent COVID-19.

The chain uses TRBV18 and TRBJ1-4, with D perhaps TRBD1 (5 bases). V lost 1 base and J lost 7, with 13 bases in between. The CDR3 contains 15 residues. Looked up from germline, CDR1 is KGHSH and CDR2 is LQKENI. The CDR3: CASSPQGTGGEKLFF. Here the CDR3 DNA reads TGTGCCAGCTCACCACAGGGGACCGGGGGTGAAAAACTGTTTTTT.

The V and J genes are TRBV5-5 and TRBJ2-7; 11 bases fit TRBD2. The CDR3 sequence is 15 residues long. Per the germline V gene, CDR1 is SGHKS and CDR2 is YYEKEE (reference sequence). Germline trimming cut 4 bases from V and 7 bases from J; bases unmatched to any gene: 10. CDR3 region: CASSLRLAGPEEQYF. The CDR3, as DNA: TGTGCCAGCAGCCTCCGACTAGCGGGGCCGGAGGAGCAGTACTTC.

The chain employs TRBV10-3 and TRBJ2-3, with a possible D match to TRBD1 (5 bases). V lost 10 bases to trimming and J lost 4 bases, with 12 bases between them. The CDR3 extends over 12 amino acids. Germline CDR1 is ENHRY and CDR2 is SYGVKD. CDR3 amino acids: CATNTGADTQYF. The CDR3 DNA sequence: TGTGCCACCAATACAGGAGCAGATACGCAGTATTTT.

CDR3 amino acids: CASSRDRDPSYNEQFF. The DNA for the CDR3 is TGTGCCAGCAGCAGAGACAGGGACCCCTCCTACAATGAGCAGTTCTTC. V usage is TRBV7-2 and J usage is TRBJ2-1; TRBD1 matches 7 bases. Germline values: CDR1 SGHTA, CDR2 FQGNSA. This CDR3 is built from 16 residues. J was trimmed by 0 bases and V by 5 bases; bases with no gene match: 7.

The chain couples TRBV5-1 to TRBJ2-7; 8 nucleotides line up with TRBD1. J was trimmed by 4 bases and V by 1 base; bases with no gene match: 4. This CDR3 region has 14 residues. CDR1 and CDR2 from the germline V gene are SGHRS and YFSETQ. Here the CDR3 DNA reads TGCGCCAGCAGCTTGAGGCAGGGGGCTTACGAGCAGTACTTC. Protein product: CASSLRQGAYEQYF.

This chain links TRBV6-1 with TRBJ1-5, with 7 bases lining up with TRBD1. Germline V CDR1 and CDR2: MNHNS, SASEGT. The junction had 10 bases not matched to a gene; V was cut back by 4 bases and J by 4 bases. This CDR3 is built from 16 residues. The CDR3, as DNA: TGTGCCAGCAGTGTAGATCTGGGACAGAAAAATCAGCCCCAGCATTTT. This translates into CASSVDLGQKNQPQHF.

CDR3 amino acids: CATWRSNEQFF. The CDR3 DNA reads as TGTGCCACCTGGAGGAGCAATGAGCAGTTCTTC. The V call is TRBV6-5, the J call TRBJ2-1, with TRBD2 as a possible D gene (5 bases). CDR3 size: 11 residues. Per the germline V gene, CDR1 is MNHEY and CDR2 is SVGAGI. V lost 10 bases, J lost 6 bases, and 10 bases lay in between.

By share, this clone ranks as large. V usage is TRBV28 and J usage is TRBJ2-2; a weak D match, TRBD1 (5 bases). Trimming shortened V by 6 bases and J by 3 bases, and 11 bases separated the two germline ends. The CDR3 runs to 14 residues. Germline loops: CDR1 MDHEN, CDR2 SYDVKM. CDR3 DNA sequence: TGTGCCAGCAGCCGTTTAGGGGACACCGGGGAGCTGTTTTTT. It is translated as CASSRLGDTGELFF.

The V gene is TRBV6-5, the J gene TRBJ1-2, with D hard to call. Trimming took 0 bases from V and 2 from J, leaving 7 bases between them. This CDR3 has 14 amino acids. Per the germline V gene, CDR1 is MNHEY and CDR2 is SVGAGI. The CDR3 DNA is TGTGCCAGCAGTTACTCCGGGGTGAACTATGGCTACACCTTC. Protein product: CASSYSGVNYGYTF.

The gene calls are TRBV29-1 and TRBJ2-1, with TRBD2 identical over 8 bases. Trimming at V came to 3 bases and at J to 4 bases, leaving 5 bases not matched to a gene. Germline V CDR1 and CDR2: SQVTM, ANQGSEA. The CDR3 runs 14 residues. CDR3 DNA: TGCAGCGTTGATCGAGCGGGAGTGTACAATGAGCAGTTCTTC. This translates into CSVDRAGVYNEQFF.